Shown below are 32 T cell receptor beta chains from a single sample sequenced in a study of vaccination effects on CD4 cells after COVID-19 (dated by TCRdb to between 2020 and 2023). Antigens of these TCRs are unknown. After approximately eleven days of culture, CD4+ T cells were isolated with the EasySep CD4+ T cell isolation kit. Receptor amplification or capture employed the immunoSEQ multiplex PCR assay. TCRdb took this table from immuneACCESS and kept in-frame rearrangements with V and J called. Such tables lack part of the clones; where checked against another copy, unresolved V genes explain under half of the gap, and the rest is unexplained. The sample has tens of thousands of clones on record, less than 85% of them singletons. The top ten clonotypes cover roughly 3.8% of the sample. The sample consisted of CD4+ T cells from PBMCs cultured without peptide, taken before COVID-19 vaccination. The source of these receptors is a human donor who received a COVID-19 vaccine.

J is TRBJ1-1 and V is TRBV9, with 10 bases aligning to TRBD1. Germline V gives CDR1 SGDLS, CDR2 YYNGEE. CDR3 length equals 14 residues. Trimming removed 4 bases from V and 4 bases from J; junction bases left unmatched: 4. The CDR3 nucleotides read TGTGCCAGCAGCCCTCGGACAGGGGGCACTGAAGCTTTCTTT. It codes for CASSPRTGGTEAFF.

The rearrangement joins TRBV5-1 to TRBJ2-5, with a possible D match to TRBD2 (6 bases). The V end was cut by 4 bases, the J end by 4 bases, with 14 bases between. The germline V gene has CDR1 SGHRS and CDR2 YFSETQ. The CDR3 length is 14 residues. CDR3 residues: CASSMTSFGETQYF. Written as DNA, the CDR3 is TGCGCCAGCAGCATGACTAGTTTCGGAGAGACCCAGTACTTC.

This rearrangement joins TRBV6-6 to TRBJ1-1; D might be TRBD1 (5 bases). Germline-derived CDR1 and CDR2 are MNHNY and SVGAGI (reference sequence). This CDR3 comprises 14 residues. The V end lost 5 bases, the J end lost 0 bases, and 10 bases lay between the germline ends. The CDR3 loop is CASSHDRLNTEAFF. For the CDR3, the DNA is TGTGCCAGCAGTCACGACAGACTGAACACTGAAGCTTTCTTT.

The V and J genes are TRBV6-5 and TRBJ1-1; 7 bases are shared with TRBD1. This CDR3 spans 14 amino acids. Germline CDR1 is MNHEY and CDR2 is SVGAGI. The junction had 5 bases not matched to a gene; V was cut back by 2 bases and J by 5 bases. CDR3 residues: CASSYRQGRTEAFF. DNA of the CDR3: TGTGCCAGCAGTTACAGACAGGGCCGTACTGAAGCTTTCTTT.

The CDR3 reads CASSRTGGASSTDTQYF. CDR3 nucleotides: TGTGCCAGCAGTAGGACAGGGGGCGCTTCTAGCACAGATACGCAGTATTTT. The chain employs TRBV28 and TRBJ2-3; 11 bases are shared with TRBD1. Trimming cost V 5 bases and J 0 bases; bases outside gene matches: 7. The germline CDR1 and CDR2 sequences are MDHEN and SYDVKM. This CDR3 region has 17 residues.

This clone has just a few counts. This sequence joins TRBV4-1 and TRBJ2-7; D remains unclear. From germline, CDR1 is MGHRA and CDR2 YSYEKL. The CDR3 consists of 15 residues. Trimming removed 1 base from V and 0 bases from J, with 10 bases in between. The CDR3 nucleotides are TGCGCCAGCAGCCAAGGTAGGGCTAGCTCCTACGAGCAGTACTTC. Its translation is CASSQGRASSYEQYF.

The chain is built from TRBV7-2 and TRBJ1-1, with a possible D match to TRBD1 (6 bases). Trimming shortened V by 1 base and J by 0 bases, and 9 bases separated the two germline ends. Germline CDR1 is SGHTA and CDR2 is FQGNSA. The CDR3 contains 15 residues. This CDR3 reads CASSLDQGMNTEAFF. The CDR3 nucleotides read TGTGCCAGCAGCTTAGATCAGGGGATGAACACTGAAGCTTTCTTT. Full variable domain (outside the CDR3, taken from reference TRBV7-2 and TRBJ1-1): GAGVSQSPSNKVTEKGKDVELRCDPISGHTALYWYRQSLGQGLEFLIYFQGNSAPDKSGLPSDRFSAERTGGSVSTLTIQRTQQEDSAVYLCASSLDQGMNTEAFFGQGTRLTVV.

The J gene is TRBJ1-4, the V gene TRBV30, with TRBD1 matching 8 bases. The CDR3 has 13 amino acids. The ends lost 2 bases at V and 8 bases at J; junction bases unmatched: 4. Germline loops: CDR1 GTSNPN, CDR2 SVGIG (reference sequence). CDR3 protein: CAWSFRQGEKLFF. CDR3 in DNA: TGTGCCTGGAGTTTTAGACAGGGGGAAAAACTGTTTTTT.

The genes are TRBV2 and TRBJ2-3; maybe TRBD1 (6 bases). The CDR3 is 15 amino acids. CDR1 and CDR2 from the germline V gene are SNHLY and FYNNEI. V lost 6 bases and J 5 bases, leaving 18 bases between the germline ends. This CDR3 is CASSNQGRSGDTQYF. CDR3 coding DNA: TGTGCCAGCAGCAATCAGGGGCGGTCTGGAGATACGCAGTATTTT.

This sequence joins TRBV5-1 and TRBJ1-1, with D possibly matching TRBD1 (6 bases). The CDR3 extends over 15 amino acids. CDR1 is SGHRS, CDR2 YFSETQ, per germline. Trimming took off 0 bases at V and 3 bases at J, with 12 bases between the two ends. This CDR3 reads CASSLGGGQYTEAFF. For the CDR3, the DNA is TGCGCCAGCAGCTTGGGCGGCGGACAGTACACTGAAGCTTTCTTT.

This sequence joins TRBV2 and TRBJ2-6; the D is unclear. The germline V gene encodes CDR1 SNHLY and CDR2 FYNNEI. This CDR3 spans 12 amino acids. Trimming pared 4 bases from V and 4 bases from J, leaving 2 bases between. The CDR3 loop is CASSAGANVLTF. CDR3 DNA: TGTGCCAGCAGTGCCGGGGCCAACGTCCTGACTTTC.

CDR3 amino acids: CASSRTVPPRDEQFF. In DNA form, the CDR3 reads TGTGCCAGTAGTAGGACAGTACCCCCCAGGGATGAGCAGTTCTTC. The V call is TRBV19, the J call TRBJ2-1, with a possible D match to TRBD1 (6 bases). The CDR3 loop spans 15 amino acids. V was shortened by 4 bases and J by 8 bases, with 18 bases between the two germline ends. CDR1 and CDR2 from the germline V gene are LNHDA and SQIVND (reference sequence).

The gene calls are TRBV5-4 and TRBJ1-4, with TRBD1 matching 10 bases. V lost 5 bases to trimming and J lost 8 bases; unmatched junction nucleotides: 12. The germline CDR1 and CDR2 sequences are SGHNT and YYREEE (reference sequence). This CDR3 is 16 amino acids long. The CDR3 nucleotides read TGTGCCAGCAGTCGGACGGGGACAGGGGAGGAGGAAAAACTGTTTTTT. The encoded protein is CASSRTGTGEEEKLFF.

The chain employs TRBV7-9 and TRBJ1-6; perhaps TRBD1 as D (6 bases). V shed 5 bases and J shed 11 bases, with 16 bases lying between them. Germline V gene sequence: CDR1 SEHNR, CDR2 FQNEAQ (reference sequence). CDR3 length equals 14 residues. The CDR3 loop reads CASSPSGGRPPLHF. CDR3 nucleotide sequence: TGTGCCAGCAGCCCCTCCGGGGGGCGACCACCCCTCCACTTT.

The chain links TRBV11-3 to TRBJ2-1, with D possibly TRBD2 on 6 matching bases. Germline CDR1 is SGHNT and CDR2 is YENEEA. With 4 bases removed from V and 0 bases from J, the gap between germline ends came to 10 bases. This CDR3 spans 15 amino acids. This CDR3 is CASSSGLNSYNEQFF. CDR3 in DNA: TGTGCCAGCAGCTCGGGACTGAACTCCTACAATGAGCAGTTCTTC.

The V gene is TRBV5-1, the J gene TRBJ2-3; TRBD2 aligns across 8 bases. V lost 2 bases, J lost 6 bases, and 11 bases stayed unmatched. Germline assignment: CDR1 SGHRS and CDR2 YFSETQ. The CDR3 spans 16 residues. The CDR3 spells CASSFETGLAADTQYF. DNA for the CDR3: TGCGCCAGCAGCTTTGAAACCGGACTAGCCGCGGATACGCAGTATTTT.

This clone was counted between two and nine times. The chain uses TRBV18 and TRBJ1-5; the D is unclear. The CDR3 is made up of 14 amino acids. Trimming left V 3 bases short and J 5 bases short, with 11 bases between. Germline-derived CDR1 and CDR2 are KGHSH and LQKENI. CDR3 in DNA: TGTGCCAGCTCACCCGTAGGGCCCCATCAGCCCCAGCATTTT. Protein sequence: CASSPVGPHQPQHF. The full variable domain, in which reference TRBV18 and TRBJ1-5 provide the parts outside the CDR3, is NAGVMQNPRHLVRRRGQEARLRCSPMKGHSHVYWYRQLPEEGLKFMVYLQKENIIDESGMPKERFSAEFPKEGPSILRIQQVVRGDSAAYFCASSPVGPHQPQHFGDGTRLSIL.

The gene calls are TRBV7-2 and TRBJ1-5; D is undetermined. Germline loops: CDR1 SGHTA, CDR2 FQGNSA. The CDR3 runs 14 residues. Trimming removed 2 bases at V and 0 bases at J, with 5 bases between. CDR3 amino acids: CASSLWVSNQPQHF. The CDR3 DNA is TGTGCCAGCAGCTTATGGGTTAGCAATCAGCCCCAGCATTTT. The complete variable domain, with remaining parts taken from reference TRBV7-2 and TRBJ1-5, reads GAGVSQSPSNKVTEKGKDVELRCDPISGHTALYWYRQSLGQGLEFLIYFQGNSAPDKSGLPSDRFSAERTGGSVSTLTIQRTQQEDSAVYLCASSLWVSNQPQHFGDGTRLSIL.

The CDR3 region is CASSLDRDLLPVSGANVLTF. Here the CDR3 DNA reads TGCGCCAGCAGCTTGGACCGGGACCTGCTGCCTGTCTCTGGGGCCAACGTCCTGACTTTC. The V and J genes are TRBV5-1 and TRBJ2-6; D assignment may be TRBD1 or TRBD2 (5 bases each). The germline gives CDR1 SGHRS, CDR2 YFSETQ. V was cut by 0 bases and J by 0 bases, with 19 bases left in between. This CDR3 has 20 amino acids.

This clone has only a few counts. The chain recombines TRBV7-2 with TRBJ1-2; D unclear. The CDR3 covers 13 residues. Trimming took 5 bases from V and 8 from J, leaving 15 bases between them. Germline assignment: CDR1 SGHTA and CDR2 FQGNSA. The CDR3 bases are TGTGCCAGCAGCCGTGAGACGGTTAGCGGCTACACCTTC. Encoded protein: CASSRETVSGYTF.

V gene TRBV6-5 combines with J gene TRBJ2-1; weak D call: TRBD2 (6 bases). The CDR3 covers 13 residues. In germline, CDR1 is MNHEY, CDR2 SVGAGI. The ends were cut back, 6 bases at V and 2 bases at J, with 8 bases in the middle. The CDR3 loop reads CASRSGAYNEQFF. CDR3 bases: TGTGCCAGCAGGTCGGGGGCCTACAATGAGCAGTTCTTC.

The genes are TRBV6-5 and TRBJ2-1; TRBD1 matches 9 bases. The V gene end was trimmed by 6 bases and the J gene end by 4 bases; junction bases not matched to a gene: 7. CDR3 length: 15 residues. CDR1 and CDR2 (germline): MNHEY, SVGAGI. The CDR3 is CASRREGQGYNEQFF. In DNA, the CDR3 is TGTGCCAGCAGGAGAGAGGGACAGGGATACAATGAGCAGTTCTTC.

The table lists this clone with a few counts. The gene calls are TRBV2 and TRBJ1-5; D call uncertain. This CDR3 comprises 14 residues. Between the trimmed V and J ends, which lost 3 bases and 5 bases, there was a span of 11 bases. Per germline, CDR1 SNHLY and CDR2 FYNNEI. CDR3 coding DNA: TGTGCCAGCAGTGAGTTGAAGGCCGATCAGCCCCAGCATTTT. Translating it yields CASSELKADQPQHF.

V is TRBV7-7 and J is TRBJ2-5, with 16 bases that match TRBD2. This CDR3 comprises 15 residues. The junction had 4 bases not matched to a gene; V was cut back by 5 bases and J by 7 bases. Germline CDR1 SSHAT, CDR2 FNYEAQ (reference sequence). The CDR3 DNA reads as TGTGCCAGCAGCACCGGGACTAGCGGGGGGGGGACCCAGTACTTC. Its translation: CASSTGTSGGGTQYF.

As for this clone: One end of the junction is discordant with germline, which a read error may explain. Written as DNA, the CDR3 is TGTGCCAGCAGTGAAAGGGACAGGGGAACCACCATATATTTT. It is translated as CASSERDRGTTIYF. V gene TRBV6-1 combines with J gene TRBJ1-3; 10 bases map to TRBD1. The V gene's germline CDR1 is MNHNS and CDR2 SASEGT. The CDR3 sequence is 14 residues long.

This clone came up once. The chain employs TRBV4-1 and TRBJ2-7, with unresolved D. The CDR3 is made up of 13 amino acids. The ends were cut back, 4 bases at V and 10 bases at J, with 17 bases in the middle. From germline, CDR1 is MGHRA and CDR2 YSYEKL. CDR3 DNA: TGCGCCAGCAGCCCAAGCTACGCCGACGGACAGTACTTC. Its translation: CASSPSYADGQYF.

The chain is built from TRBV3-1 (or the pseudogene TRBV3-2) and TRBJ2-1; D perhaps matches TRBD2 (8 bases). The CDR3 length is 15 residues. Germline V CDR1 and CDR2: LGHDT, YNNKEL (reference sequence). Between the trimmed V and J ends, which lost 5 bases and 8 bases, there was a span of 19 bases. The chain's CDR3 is CASSFPGTAGDEQFF. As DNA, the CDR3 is TGTGCCAGCAGCTTTCCTGGGACAGCGGGGGATGAGCAGTTCTTC.

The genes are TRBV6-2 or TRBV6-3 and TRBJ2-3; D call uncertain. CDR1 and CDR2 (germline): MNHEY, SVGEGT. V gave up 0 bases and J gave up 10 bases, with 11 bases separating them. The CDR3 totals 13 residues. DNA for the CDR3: TGTGCCAGCAGTTACTCAGACTCTAATGCGCAGTATTTT. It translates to CASSYSDSNAQYF.

The CDR3 spells CASSPTGNSGNTIYF. DNA for the CDR3: TGTGCCAGCTCACCCACAGGGAACTCTGGAAACACCATATATTTT. The chain couples TRBV18 to TRBJ1-3; tentatively, D is TRBD1 (6 bases). V lost 3 bases and J lost 0, with 9 bases in between. CDR3 length: 15 amino acids. The germline CDR1 and CDR2 sequences are KGHSH and LQKENI. The full variable domain, with the rest looked up from reference TRBV18 and TRBJ1-3, is NAGVMQNPRHLVRRRGQEARLRCSPMKGHSHVYWYRQLPEEGLKFMVYLQKENIIDESGMPKERFSAEFPKEGPSILRIQQVVRGDSAAYFCASSPTGNSGNTIYFGEGSWLTVV.

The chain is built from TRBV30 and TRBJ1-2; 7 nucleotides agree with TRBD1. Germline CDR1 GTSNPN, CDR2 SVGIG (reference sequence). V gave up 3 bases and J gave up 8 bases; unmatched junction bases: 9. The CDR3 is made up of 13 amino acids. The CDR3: CAWSRDSPGGYTF. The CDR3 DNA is TGTGCCTGGAGCAGGGACAGTCCAGGAGGCTACACCTTC.

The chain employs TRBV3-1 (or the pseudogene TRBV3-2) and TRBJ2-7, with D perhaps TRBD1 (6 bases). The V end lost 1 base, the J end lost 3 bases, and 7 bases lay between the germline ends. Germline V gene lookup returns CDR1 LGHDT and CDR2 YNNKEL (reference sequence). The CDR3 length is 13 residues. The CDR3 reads CASSQVGGYEQYF. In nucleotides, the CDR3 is TGTGCCAGCAGCCAAGTAGGGGGCTACGAGCAGTACTTC.

CDR3: CASSPRLDTQYF. In nucleotides, the CDR3 is TGTGCCAGCAGCCCACGCTTAGATACGCAGTATTTT. The chain joins TRBV5-6 to TRBJ2-3; D uncertain. The germline V gene encodes CDR1 SGHDT and CDR2 YYEEEE. The CDR3 sequence is 12 residues long. Trimming shortened V by 4 bases and J by 5 bases, and 8 bases separated the two germline ends.